This record looks at one T cell receptor beta chain sequence and its context. This sample was taken from a study of OX40 agonist ivuxolimab in advanced cancers. CDR3 length equals 15 residues. Germline V CDR1 and CDR2: SGHNT, YYREEE (reference sequence). V dropped 5 bases and J dropped 6 bases, with 20 bases sitting between them. Profiling relied on immunoSEQ multiplex PCR, and the TCRdb table lists in-frame clones only, not all of them. The sample yields about 96,000 clones, about 84% seen once. Autoimmune disease history or systemic immunosuppression disqualified patients. The TCR originated in an adult with an advanced solid tumor such as melanoma, head and neck, liver or kidney cancer. Source: CD4+ or CD8+ T cells sorted from blood, taken in a trial of the OX40 agonist ivuxolimab. The J gene is TRBJ1-1, the V gene TRBV5-4, with D possibly TRBD1 on 6 matching bases. DNA of the CDR3: TGTGCCAGCAGGTGGGGGGGGCAACTCAAGGCTGAAGCTTTCTTT. This codes for CASRWGGQLKAEAFF.